This T cell receptor (beta chain) was documented in a study of cytomegalovirus exposure and HLA in healthy donors. Study results and limitations: The listing of some 170 TCR beta chains classed them as cytomegalovirus-associated.

The PCR ran on 60 Vbeta and 13 Jbeta primers. Sequencing was performed with immunoSEQ multiplex PCR; in TCRdb, only in-frame clones are kept and a portion is missing. The sample lists approximately 150,000 clones, 70% to 80% occurring once. The germline CDR1 and CDR2 sequences are SGHVS and FNYEAQ. The germline V and J ends were trimmed by 1 base and 5 bases, with 15 bases remaining between them. This CDR3 is built from 15 residues. About this clone itself: Its antigen is currently unknown.

The sequenced sample was PBMCs. V gene TRBV7-6 combines with J gene TRBJ2-7; weak D call: TRBD2 (5 bases). The source of this sequence is a human donor in good health. CDR3 in DNA: TGTGCCAGCAGCTTAGGTGACTACGCTCCTAACGAGCAGTACTTC. The encoded protein is CASSLGDYAPNEQYF.